This TCR beta chain was recovered during a study of post-analysis software for immune sequencing data. Study context: Multiple sclerosis in the patients followed relapsing-remitting, secondary progressive and progressive-relapsing courses.

Researchers reported that TCR beta cDNA libraries carried unique molecular identifiers. MiXCR was run by TCRdb on the PCR reads, yielding one entry per CDR3 protein. The sample has about 770,000 distinct CDR3 sequences; under 60% are singletons. This CDR3 contains 15 residues. With respect to this clonotype: Its antigen is not known.

Study-wide points: Patients used several TRBV segments, including TRBV5-6, TRBV5-1 and TRBV20-1, more often than controls. The authors found that F measure strongly co-clustered same-batch samples.

The specimen sequenced was blood. The origin of this receptor is a girl aged 10-17 years with multiple sclerosis. The rearrangement links TRBV21-1 to TRBJ1-2; the table assigns TRBD1, which was not confirmed against the DNA. TRBV21-1 is assigned pseudogene status. CDR3 nucleotide sequence: TGTGCCAGCAGCGCCCCTCGGGCAAATAACTATGGCTACACCTTC. Its translation is CASSAPRANNYGYTF.